These T cell receptor beta chains were read from a single sample in a study of cytomegalovirus exposure and HLA in healthy donors. Sequencing was performed with immunoSEQ multiplex PCR; in TCRdb, only in-frame clones are kept and a portion is missing. The sample shows about 140,000 clones, 70% to 80% of them seen only once. The sample was PBMCs. The receptors originated from a woman between 45 and 60 years old in good health and CMV-seronegative. Both conserved end residues are part of each CDR3. For some rows the clone size is stated as once, few or many, or as a class when expanded; others skip it.

v_call: TRBV5-1; j_call: TRBJ2-2; clone_size: few; cdr3_aa: CASSSTNTGELFF
v_call: TRBV5-1; j_call: TRBJ2-3; clone_size: .; cdr3_aa: CASSPLVSGGATDTQYF
v_call: TRBV20-1; j_call: TRBJ1-1; clone_size: .; cdr3_aa: CSARVRTEAFF
v_call: TRBV7-8; j_call: TRBJ1-5; clone_size: .; cdr3_aa: CASSSNDRHSNQPQHF
v_call: TRBV4-3; j_call: TRBJ1-2; clone_size: .; cdr3_aa: CASSQEGGRGGYTF
v_call: TRBV5-5; j_call: TRBJ2-5; clone_size: .; cdr3_aa: CASSLETSGGWEETQYF
v_call: TRBV9; j_call: TRBJ2-2; clone_size: once; cdr3_aa: CASSVAQLSAGELFF
v_call: TRBV7-8; j_call: TRBJ1-1; clone_size: .; cdr3_aa: CASSHDIVTEAFF
v_call: TRBV19; j_call: TRBJ2-5; clone_size: .; cdr3_aa: CASSAAGGGLAGGGVETQYF
v_call: TRBV19; j_call: TRBJ1-5; clone_size: .; cdr3_aa: CASSPGQDQPQHF
v_call: TRBV29-1; j_call: TRBJ1-1; clone_size: .; cdr3_aa: CSVAEVGIAGQAFF
v_call: TRBV7-3; j_call: TRBJ2-2; clone_size: .; cdr3_aa: CASSSIVLAGLGGGELFF
v_call: TRBV6-6; j_call: .; clone_size: .; cdr3_aa: CASSSLKLAMYEQYF
v_call: TRBV6-6; j_call: TRBJ1-1; clone_size: .; cdr3_aa: CASIWGQPLGGEAFF
v_call: TRBV10-2; j_call: TRBJ2-1; clone_size: .; cdr3_aa: CASSVLDPYNEQFF
v_call: TRBV2; j_call: TRBJ2-7; clone_size: .; cdr3_aa: CASSGSSYEQYF
v_call: TRBV23-1; j_call: TRBJ1-1; clone_size: .; cdr3_aa: CASSQYRVPINTEAFF
v_call: TRBV4-1; j_call: TRBJ1-5; clone_size: .; cdr3_aa: CASSQDPGQPQHF
v_call: TRBV29-1; j_call: TRBJ2-1; clone_size: .; cdr3_aa: CSSMTGFDEQFF
v_call: TRBV6-1; j_call: TRBJ1-6; clone_size: .; cdr3_aa: CASSATGGDSPLHF
v_call: TRBV5-1; j_call: TRBJ2-1; clone_size: few; cdr3_aa: CASSLLTQGANEQFF
v_call: TRBV11-2; j_call: TRBJ1-1; clone_size: .; cdr3_aa: CASSLDRTGESTEAFF
v_call: TRBV18; j_call: TRBJ2-3; clone_size: .; cdr3_aa: CASSPSGGDTQYF